This T cell receptor (beta chain) is from a study of immune characterization of retroperitoneal liposarcoma. The CDR3 has 14 residues. The V segment lost 1 base and the J segment 10 bases; nucleotides outside the gene matches: 7. Per germline, CDR1 SGHTA and CDR2 FQGNSA. TCRdb independently ran MiXCR on the PCR reads; one entry per CDR3 protein. The repertoire holds some 9,300 distinct CDR3 sequences, with more than 35% as singletons. By its share, this clonotype is large. The chain employs TRBV7-2 and TRBJ2-1; 7 bases fit TRBD2. The receptor's source is a female donor with retroperitoneal liposarcoma. Sequencing input: tumor tissue. The CDR3 reads CASSLDPSGYEQFF. The CDR3 DNA reads as TGTGCCAGCAGCTTAGATCCTAGCGGCTACGAGCAGTTCTTC.